These 4 T cell receptor beta chains were all obtained from the same sample, sequenced in a study of shared clonotypes between healthy human individuals. The table came from immunoSEQ multiplex PCR; TCRdb's copy has only in-frame clones and leaves some out. The repertoire includes 150,000 to 200,000 clones, roughly 91% of them detected once, and more than 0.065% sits in the top ten. Material: naive CD4+ T cells sorted from blood. As for subset: CD45RA+ positively selected. The receptors were gathered from a woman in her 30s in good health.

This rearrangement joins TRBV5-1 to TRBJ2-3, with D perhaps TRBD1 or TRBD2 (6 bases each). Germline V gives CDR1 SGHRS, CDR2 YFSETQ. The CDR3 has 16 amino acids. The V end lost 1 base, the J end lost 3 bases, and 15 bases lay between the germline ends. CDR3 loop: CASSLRGTVSTDTQYF. The CDR3 nucleotides read TGCGCCAGCAGCTTGAGGGGGACTGTTTCAACAGATACGCAGTATTTT.

The CDR3 reads CSSYGTSGSSYEQYF. The DNA of the CDR3 is TGCAGCTCATACGGGACTAGCGGGAGCTCCTACGAGCAGTACTTC. The chain has TRBV29-1 and TRBJ2-5; 14 bases are shared with TRBD2. Near its end, the DNA agrees better with TRBJ2-7, so the J call may be wrong. The CDR3 has 15 amino acids. CDR1 and CDR2 from the germline V gene are SQVTM and ANQGSEA.

This clone was seen once. The gene calls are TRBV5-4 and TRBJ2-2; D is unresolved. The CDR3 extends over 14 amino acids. The V gene's germline CDR1 is SGHNT and CDR2 YYREEE (reference sequence). V gave up 4 bases and J gave up 1 base, with 8 bases separating them. The CDR3 bases are TGTGCCAGCAGCGCACAAAAGAACACCGGGGAGCTGTTTTTT. It encodes CASSAQKNTGELFF.

The chain combines TRBV12-5 with TRBJ2-1; 13 bases align to TRBD2. This CDR3 contains 16 residues. V was clipped by 5 bases and J by 7 bases; unmatched bases: 8. Germline CDR1 is LGHNT and CDR2 is FRNRAP. This CDR3 is CASGRILAGGGNEQFF. The CDR3 DNA sequence: TGTGCTAGTGGTCGAATACTAGCGGGAGGGGGTAATGAGCAGTTCTTC.